This T cell receptor beta chain was found in a study of T-cell reconstitution after alpha-beta-depleted transplantation in children. Points from the study as a whole: Expanded clones from the graft, numbering several hundred, reportedly supplied alpha-beta T cells about two months after transplant. T cells produced anew were the main source of T-cell counts and diversity one year after transplant. Several patients had high TCRbeta diversity at day 60; it came from surviving recipient T cells and thymic progenitors.

Concerning this clonotype: What it binds is unknown.

Unique molecular identifiers featured in how the TCRbeta library was prepared. TCRdb re-analysed the PCR reads in MiXCR, keeping a single row per CDR3 protein. The profile covers just over 950,000 distinct CDR3 sequences, with roughly 29% appearing a single time and about 28% taken by the ten largest. The specimen comprised PBMCs, mostly from graft donor cells, sampled 360 days after TCRalphabeta/CD19-depleted stem cell transplant. This clonotype was sampled from a boy under three years old who had a stem cell transplant for SCID, so the T cells may come from the graft donor.

The CDR3 loop is CATLLAGENEQFF. The DNA for the CDR3 is TGTGCCACTCTACTAGCGGGGGAAAATGAGCAGTTCTTC. The V call is TRBV19, the J call TRBJ2-1; the match to TRBD2 covers 11 bases. Germline CDR1 reads LNHDA; CDR2 reads SQIVND (reference sequence). J gave up 7 bases and V 10 bases, and 6 bases lay outside the gene matches. CDR3 length: 13 amino acids. Full variable domain (outside the CDR3, taken from reference TRBV19 and TRBJ2-1): DGGITQSPKYLFRKEGQNVTLSCEQNLNHDAMYWYRQDPGQGLRLIYYSQIVNDFQKGDIAEGYSVSREKKESFPLTVTSAQKNPTAFYLCATLLAGENEQFFGPGTRLTVL.